Listed below are T cell receptor beta chains from one sample, sequenced in a study of blood T cell repertoires in COVID-19. Clones were sequenced by immunoSEQ multiplex PCR, and TCRdb holds only the in-frame ones, with some missing. The sample yields tens of thousands of clones, approximately 85% seen once. Material for sequencing was peripheral blood. These receptors all come from a man between 60 and 70 years old with acute or convalescent COVID-19. CDR3s include the opening cysteine and the closing phenylalanine or tryptophan. Each record gives: J gene, D gene, V gene, clone size, CDR3 protein, CDR3 DNA. The D gene is left open where the match is weak. A row's size may be missing; if present it is once, few, many or a size class.

>TRBJ2-1|.|TRBV2|.
CATLALSYNEQFF
TGTGCCACGCTAGCGCTCTCCTACAATGAGCAGTTCTTC
>TRBJ2-2|TRBD2|TRBV18|few
CASSRGLAGAGTGELFF
TGTGCCAGCTCAAGGGGACTAGCGGGAGCCGGTACCGGGGAGCTGTTTTTT
>TRBJ2-3|.|TRBV5-1|.
CASSMQDTDTQYF
TGCGCCAGCAGCATGCAGGATACAGATACGCAGTATTTT
>TRBJ1-4|.|TRBV4-2|.
CASSQERQGLGWNEKLFF
TGTGCCAGCAGCCAAGAACGCCAGGGGCTGGGATGGAATGAAAAACTGTTTTTT
>TRBJ1-6|.|TRBV19|.
CASSITRLGGNSPLHF
TGTGCCAGTAGTATAACCAGATTAGGGGGTAATTCACCCCTCCACTTT
>TRBJ1-2|TRBD1|TRBV19|.
CASTDLQGTGYTF
TGTGCCAGTACCGATTTACAGGGGACTGGCTACACCTTC
>TRBJ2-5|TRBD2|TRBV5-1|.
CASSSEGLAGRGGQETQYF
TGCGCCAGCAGCTCAGAGGGACTAGCGGGAAGAGGGGGCCAAGAGACCCAGTACTTC
>TRBJ1-5|.|TRBV7-8|.
CASSIGTPGDQPQHF
TGTGCCAGCAGCATAGGGACACCGGGGGATCAGCCCCAGCATTTT
>TRBJ2-1|.|TRBV7-3|.
CASSLNTGYNEQFF
TGTGCCAGCAGCTTAAATACAGGATACAATGAGCAGTTCTTC
>TRBJ2-3|.|TRBV7-3|once
CASSPQGLSTDTQYF
TGTGCCAGCAGCCCACAGGGTCTGAGCACAGATACGCAGTATTTT
>TRBJ2-6|TRBD2|TRBV14|few
CASSQDWLGTSGKVGANVLTF
TGTGCCAGCAGCCAAGATTGGCTAGGGACTAGCGGGAAGGTTGGGGCCAACGTCCTGACTTTC
>TRBJ1-2|.|TRBV28|few
CASSSGGGYYGYTF
TGTGCCAGCTCGTCTGGGGGGGGGTACTATGGCTACACCTTC
>TRBJ1-6|TRBD1|TRBV6-6|.
CASRGTGRPNSPLHF
TGTGCCAGCAGGGGGACAGGGAGGCCCAATTCACCCCTCCACTTT
>TRBJ2-4|TRBD2|TRBV18|.
CASSPIRYAGEEGAKNIQYF
TGTGCCAGCTCACCCATACGTTACGCGGGAGAGGAAGGGGCCAAAAACATTCAGTACTTC
>TRBJ1-5|.|TRBV28|.
CASRRTYNQPQHF
TGTGCCAGCAGACGGACTTACAATCAGCCCCAGCATTTT
>TRBJ2-5|TRBD2|TRBV5-1|.
CASSAGTRGKETQYF
TGCGCCAGCAGCGCGGGGACTAGGGGCAAAGAGACCCAGTACTTC
>TRBJ1-6|TRBD1|TRBV4-1|.
CASSYSPTGGYNSPLHF
TGCGCCAGCAGCTACAGCCCCACAGGGGGTTATAATTCACCCCTCCACTTT
>TRBJ2-2|.|TRBV24-1|.
CATGTRRGQGGTGELFF
TGTGCCACCGGGACTCGACGGGGGCAGGGGGGCACCGGGGAGCTGTTTTTT
>TRBJ1-5|.|TRBV10-3|once
CAISGGGWGNQPQHF
TGTGCCATCAGTGGCGGAGGGTGGGGCAATCAGCCCCAGCATTTT
>TRBJ2-3|TRBD2|TRBV15|.
CATSRGLAVSTDTQYF
TGTGCCACCAGCAGAGGACTAGCCGTAAGCACAGATACGCAGTATTTT
>TRBJ2-2|TRBD2|TRBV11-2|.
CASSSWGGSANTGELFF
TGTGCCAGCAGCTCCTGGGGGGGGTCAGCGAACACCGGGGAGCTGTTTTTT
>TRBJ2-2|.|TRBV4-2|few
CASSQDHSLYTGELFF
TGTGCCAGCAGCCAAGACCACTCCCTGTACACCGGGGAGCTGTTTTTT
>TRBJ2-3|TRBD1|TRBV3-1/TRBV3-2|.
CASSPGQTSTDTQYF
TGTGCCAGCAGCCCGGGACAGACTTCCACAGATACGCAGTATTTT
>TRBJ2-7|.|TRBV20-1|.
CSASDLVADGPGNF
TGCAGTGCTAGTGATCTCGTAGCGGACGGGCCCGGGAACTTC
>TRBJ1-1|.|TRBV10-2|.
CASSESLVETFF
TGCGCCAGCAGTGAGTCTTTGGTTGAGACTTTCTTT
>TRBJ2-5|.|TRBV2|.
CASQGWETQYF
TGTGCCAGCCAGGGTTGGGAGACCCAGTACTTC
>TRBJ1-2|.|TRBV7-8|few
CASSSARAGPYGYTF
TGTGCCAGCAGCTCGGCGAGGGCCGGCCCCTATGGCTACACCTTC
>TRBJ1-5|.|TRBV5-1|.
CASDSGSKKWTQPQHF
TGCGCCAGCGATTCCGGGAGCAAAAAATGGACCCAGCCCCAGCATTTT
>TRBJ2-5|TRBD2|TRBV6-1|.
CASSELAGGPQETQYF
TGTGCCAGCAGTGAACTAGCGGGAGGGCCCCAAGAGACCCAGTACTTC
>TRBJ2-6|TRBD1|TRBV7-9|.
CASSLTGAFSSGANVLTF
TGTGCCAGCAGCCTAACAGGGGCCTTCAGCTCTGGGGCCAACGTCCTGACTTTC
>TRBJ1-5|.|TRBV28|.
CASSGQTGNQPQHF
TGTGCCAGCAGTGGACAGACGGGCAATCAGCCCCAGCATTTT
>TRBJ2-2|.|TRBV7-3|once
CASSPTGTGELFF
TGTGCCAGCAGTCCCACGGGTACCGGGGAGCTGTTTTTT
>TRBJ2-7|TRBD1|TRBV5-1|.
CASSLAGTGTYEQYF
TGCGCCAGCAGCTTGGCGGGGACAGGTACCTACGAGCAGTACTTC
>TRBJ1-1|.|TRBV29-1|.
CSVEEGRANTEAFF
TGCAGCGTTGAAGAAGGCAGGGCGAACACTGAAGCTTTCTTT
>TRBJ2-1|.|TRBV29-1|.
CSVERTETYNEQFF
TGCAGCGTTGAACGGACAGAAACCTACAATGAGCAGTTCTTC
>TRBJ1-1|.|TRBV12-3/TRBV12-4|.
CASSLMNTEAFF
TGTGCCAGCAGTCTAATGAACACTGAAGCTTTCTTT
>TRBJ1-1|.|TRBV25-1|.
CASSERGRNTEAFF
TGTGCCAGCAGTGAACGGGGTCGGAACACTGAAGCTTTCTTT
>TRBJ1-1|.|TRBV9|.
CASSGEASSEKNTEAFF
TGTGCCAGCAGCGGAGAGGCTTCCTCCGAGAAGAACACTGAAGCTTTCTTT
>TRBJ2-5|TRBD2|TRBV7-3|.
CASSTSSGRAGETQYF
TGTGCCAGCAGCACTTCTAGCGGGAGGGCCGGGGAGACCCAGTACTTC
>TRBJ1-1|.|TRBV6-5|few
CASSYSGRANTEAFF
TGTGCCAGCAGTTACTCCGGCAGGGCGAACACTGAAGCTTTCTTT
>TRBJ1-4|TRBD1|TRBV27|.
CASSFHRDRGNQKLFF
TGTGCCAGCAGTTTTCACCGGGACAGGGGCAATCAAAAACTGTTTTTT
>TRBJ2-1|TRBD1|TRBV24-1|once
CATSDLGTGRADEQFF
TGTGCCACCAGTGATTTAGGGACAGGGAGGGCCGATGAGCAGTTCTTC
>TRBJ2-3|TRBD1|TRBV5-1|few
CASSLAGQGPDTQYF
TGCGCCAGCAGCTTGGCAGGACAGGGACCAGATACGCAGTATTTT
>TRBJ2-1|.|TRBV6-5|once
CATRELYNEQFF
TGTGCCACCCGGGAGTTATACAATGAGCAGTTCTTC
>TRBJ2-3|.|TRBV2|.
CASSVWGREADTQYF
TGTGCCAGCAGTGTCTGGGGGCGAGAGGCAGATACGCAGTATTTT
>TRBJ1-1|TRBD1|TRBV28|.
CASSPSGTANTEAFF
TGTGCCAGCAGTCCCTCCGGGACAGCCAACACTGAAGCTTTCTTT
>TRBJ2-2|.|TRBV27|few
CASKRRGNTGELFF
TGTGCCAGCAAACGCAGGGGGAACACCGGGGAGCTGTTTTTT